Listed here are 17 T cell receptor beta chains from one sample, sequenced in a study of blood T cell repertoires in COVID-19. Data came from immunoSEQ multiplex PCR; TCRdb stores just in-frame clones and leaves some out. The data hold tens of thousands of clones, with over 60% observed a single time. Source material: peripheral blood. All receptors derive from a man aged 25-45 years with COVID-19, enrolled during active disease.

V and J are TRBV7-2 and TRBJ1-5, with 8 bases matching TRBD1. Unmatched junction bases numbered 8, after V lost 5 bases and J lost 5 bases. CDR1 and CDR2 (germline): SGHTA, FQGNSA. This CDR3 spans 15 amino acids. The DNA of the CDR3 is TGTGCCAGCAGCAATACACAGGGGGGAGATCAGCCCCAGCATTTT. It encodes CASSNTQGGDQPQHF.

The chain carries TRBV5-1 and TRBJ2-3; 14 nucleotides align to TRBD2. The CDR3 is 16 amino acids. Trimming at V came to 0 bases and at J to 4 bases, leaving 1 base not matched to a gene. Germline CDR1 reads SGHRS; CDR2 reads YFSETQ. This CDR3 reads CASSLGLAGGSDTQYF. CDR3 nucleotides: TGCGCCAGCAGCTTGGGACTAGCGGGGGGGTCAGATACGCAGTATTTT.

The DNA for the CDR3 is TGTGCCATCAATACGCTAGCGGGAGGTTCCGGGGAGCTGTTTTTT. This translates into CAINTLAGGSGELFF. J is TRBJ2-2 and V is TRBV10-3; 11 bases are a match to TRBD2. This CDR3 is 15 amino acids long. The germline gives CDR1 ENHRY, CDR2 SYGVKD. Unmatched junction bases numbered 7, after V lost 7 bases and J lost 6 bases.

The chain links TRBV30 to TRBJ2-6; the D gene is possibly TRBD1 (6 bases). The CDR3 length is 14 residues. Deletions cut 4 bases from V and 2 bases from J, with 9 bases between. Germline CDR1 is GTSNPN and CDR2 is SVGIG (reference sequence). The CDR3 DNA sequence: TGTGCCTGGAACAGGGAAGCTGGGGCCAACGTCCTGACTTTC. The encoded protein is CAWNREAGANVLTF.

V usage is TRBV4-1 and J usage is TRBJ2-3; 8 nucleotides align to TRBD2. This CDR3 is built from 17 residues. J gave up 6 bases and V 0 bases, and 11 bases lay outside the gene matches. The V gene's germline CDR1 is MGHRA and CDR2 YSYEKL. CDR3 sequence reads: CASSQERSGRTGDTQYF. CDR3 bases: TGCGCCAGCAGCCAAGAACGAAGCGGGAGAACGGGGGATACGCAGTATTTT.

CDR3 coding DNA: TGTGCCAGCAGCCCGGGCGGGGGTGGGGGGGCCGTGAGCACCGGGGAGCTGTTTTTT. Translation: CASSPGGGGGAVSTGELFF. The chain uses TRBV5-4 and TRBJ2-2, with D possibly matching TRBD2 (7 bases). The length of the CDR3 is 19 residues. Trimming shortened V by 4 bases and J by 4 bases, and 26 bases separated the two germline ends. Germline V gives CDR1 SGHNT, CDR2 YYREEE (reference sequence).

This clone was seen just once. The J gene is TRBJ2-2, the V gene TRBV3-1 (or the pseudogene TRBV3-2); TRBD1 matches at 10 bases. Looked up from germline, CDR1 is LGHDT and CDR2 is YNNKEL (reference sequence). The CDR3 covers 16 residues. V shed 5 bases and J 6 bases; nucleotides not matched to a gene: 9. CDR3: CASSAWDRGNAGELFF. The CDR3 DNA is TGTGCCAGCAGCGCATGGGACAGGGGAAACGCCGGGGAGCTGTTTTTT.

This clone was recorded only once. The chain couples TRBV30 to TRBJ1-3; D not certain. This CDR3 has 12 residues. Trimming shortened V by 2 bases and J by 0 bases, and 2 bases separated the two germline ends. Germline-derived CDR1 and CDR2 are GTSNPN and SVGIG (reference sequence). CDR3 protein: CAWSLSGNTIYF. The CDR3 DNA reads as TGTGCCTGGAGTCTCTCTGGAAACACCATATATTTT.

The chain has TRBV28 and TRBJ1-6; D may be TRBD1 (6 bases). The CDR3 has 15 amino acids. V was cut by 6 bases and J by 6 bases, with 15 bases left in between. The germline V gene has CDR1 MDHEN and CDR2 SYDVKM. CDR3 region: CASSPRGQTNSPLHF. CDR3 coding DNA: TGTGCCAGCAGCCCCCGCGGACAGACTAATTCACCCCTCCACTTT.

This clone was counted between two and nine times. The chain couples TRBV4-1 to TRBJ2-5; a weak D match, TRBD2 (5 bases). This CDR3 has 14 amino acids. Germline CDR1 reads MGHRA; CDR2 reads YSYEKL. Between the trimmed V and J ends, which lost 0 bases and 3 bases, there was a span of 8 bases. The CDR3 DNA sequence: TGCGCCAGCAGCCAAGAGCCGGGAAAAGAGACCCAGTACTTC. Its protein product is CASSQEPGKETQYF.

The rearrangement links TRBV7-6 to TRBJ1-2; D uncertain. The CDR3 loop spans 14 amino acids. CDR1 and CDR2 (germline): SGHVS, FNYEAQ. V shed 4 bases and J shed 4 bases, with 13 bases lying between them. The CDR3 DNA reads TGTGCCAGCAGCTCCGGGGTTTTCTCCTATGGCTACACCTTC. This sequence encodes CASSSGVFSYGYTF.

The chain combines TRBV9 with TRBJ2-2, with 9 bases that match TRBD2. The germline V gene has CDR1 SGDLS and CDR2 YYNGEE. The V gene end was trimmed by 4 bases and the J gene end by 1 base; junction bases not matched to a gene: 5. This CDR3 contains 16 residues. In nucleotides, the CDR3 is TGTGCCAGCAGCCCCATAGCGGGAGTGAACACCGGGGAGCTGTTTTTT. It codes for CASSPIAGVNTGELFF.

This rearrangement joins TRBV30 to TRBJ1-2; no firm D call. The germline V gene encodes CDR1 GTSNPN and CDR2 SVGIG (reference sequence). V dropped 3 bases and J dropped 4 bases, with 15 bases sitting between them. The length of the CDR3 is 14 residues. In DNA, the CDR3 is TGTGCCTGGAGAAGTCAGTTCCATTCCTATGGCTACACCTTC. Translating gives CAWRSQFHSYGYTF. Using reference TRBV30 and TRBJ1-2 for the parts outside the CDR3, the full variable domain is SQTIHQWPATLVQPVGSPLSLECTVEGTSNPNLYWYRQAAGRGLQLLFYSVGIGQISSEVPQNLSASRPQDRQFILSSKKLLLSDSGFYLCAWRSQFHSYGYTFGSGTRLTVV.

The chain joins TRBV5-4 to TRBJ1-1, with D maybe TRBD1 (6 bases). There are 13 residues in the CDR3. Germline V gene sequence: CDR1 SGHNT, CDR2 YYREEE (reference sequence). Trimming stripped 2 bases from V and 1 base from J, with 6 bases between. CDR3 protein: CASSLQGNTEAFF. CDR3 nucleotide sequence: TGTGCCAGCAGCTTACAGGGGAACACTGAAGCTTTCTTT.

The genes are TRBV5-8 and TRBJ2-7, with 12 bases that match TRBD1. Germline CDR1 is SGHTS and CDR2 is YDEGEE. The CDR3 loop spans 16 amino acids. Trimming cost V 4 bases and J 4 bases; bases outside gene matches: 9. The DNA for the CDR3 is TGTGCCAGCAGCCTAACTCCGGGACAGGGGGCGTACGAGCAGTACTTC. It is translated as CASSLTPGQGAYEQYF.

The chain employs TRBV27 and TRBJ1-2; 9 bases are shared with TRBD1. CDR3 length: 13 residues. Germline V gives CDR1 MNHEY, CDR2 SMNVEV (reference sequence). With V trimmed by 8 bases and J by 8 bases, 9 bases remained unmatched. CDR3 in amino acids: CASGGTGLVGYTF. For the CDR3, the DNA is TGTGCCAGCGGGGGGACAGGGCTGGTCGGCTACACCTTC.

The rearrangement links TRBV24-1 to TRBJ2-2; 8 nucleotides match TRBD2. Per the germline V gene, CDR1 is KGHDR and CDR2 is SFDVKD. Trimming removed 5 bases from V and 5 bases from J; junction bases left unmatched: 9. CDR3 size: 16 residues. CDR3 nucleotide sequence: TGTGCCACCAGTGTAGGCGCGGGAGGAGTGACCGGGGAGCTGTTTTTT. It yields the protein CATSVGAGGVTGELFF.